This T cell receptor (beta chain) was captured by sequencing in a study of T cells after yellow fever vaccination. Overall study findings and caveats: By day 5 rather than day 15, the secondary response had peaked, though it was weaker. Clones that expanded after primary vaccination mostly reappeared after the booster (roughly 97% CD4, approximately 87% CD8). Abundant contaminating clonotypes from the bulk population could appear in FACS-sorted repertoires.

TCR cDNA was made by 5'RACE template switching, adding a universal primer site and UMIs. TCRdb re-called the 5' RACE reads through MiXCR, storing one row per CDR3 protein. Seen here are 300,000 to 400,000 distinct CDR3 sequences, 6% to 8% observed once, and the top ten hold 15%. Points on this clonotype: The antigen remains undetermined.

Germline V gene data show CDR1 as DFQATT and CDR2 as SNEGSKA (reference sequence). CDR3 length equals 16 residues. Unmatched junction bases numbered 13, after V lost 5 bases and J lost 4 bases. The sequencing used PBMCs, collected 5 days after the yellow fever booster vaccination. This clonotype originated in a man under 40 who received the YFV17D yellow fever vaccine. The chain carries TRBV20-1 and TRBJ2-7; 11 positions match TRBD2. The CDR3 protein is CSAVRDSGTSGYEQYF. The CDR3 DNA sequence: TGCAGTGCTGTCCGGGACTCCGGGACTAGCGGTTACGAGCAGTACTTC.